This record covers a single T cell receptor (beta chain). Its antigen is unidentified. Data came from immunoSEQ multiplex PCR; TCRdb stores just in-frame clones and leaves some out. The sample comprises hundreds of thousands of clones, approximately 87% of which are singletons, and 4.5% to 6% rests with the top ten. The V gene's germline CDR1 is MNHEY and CDR2 SVGAGI. CDR3 length: 16 amino acids. V was shortened by 0 bases and J by 10 bases, with 19 bases between the two germline ends. The data stem from a study of cytomegalovirus exposure and HLA in healthy donors. Study results and limitations: There were a few CMV-associated chains whose specificity for CMV antigens was confirmed in vitro.

The material sequenced was PBMCs. The chain links TRBV6-5 to TRBJ2-1; TRBD1 or TRBD2 may be the D gene (5 bases each). The TCR sequence derives from a woman aged 18-29 years in good health and CMV-seronegative. CDR3 amino acids: CASSYSRRPGRWEQFF. DNA of the CDR3: TGTGCCAGCAGTTACTCTAGACGGCCGGGACGCTGGGAGCAGTTCTTC.